Here is one TCR beta chain with its context. Its antigen is unidentified. The CDR3 spans 18 residues. The V end lost 5 bases, the J end lost 5 bases, and 22 bases lay between the germline ends. Single viable CD3+CD4+CD8-CD45RO+ cells were sorted as the memory CD4+ T cells. Positive selection with CD4 microbeads enriched total CD4+ T cells. This sample was included in a study of memory CD4+ T cells and cytomegalovirus serostatus. Study-level points and caveats: Of 150 to 200 reported CMV TCRbeta sequences, around 63 were found in memory CD4+ repertoires. Suggested: most of the CMV-linked TCR signature lies in CD4+ memory cells.

Using immunoSEQ multiplex PCR, the repertoire was profiled, and TCRdb retains in-frame clones only, with some absent. The sample gives tens of thousands of clones, about 78% of which show up once; around 4.5% is in the top ten. The V and J genes are TRBV7-1 and TRBJ2-6; the D gene is possibly TRBD1 (5 bases). TRBV7-1 is an open reading frame, and its role is uncertain. Sequencing was carried out using memory CD4+ T cells from blood. The TCR was taken from an adult in good health and CMV-seropositive. CDR3 DNA sequence: TGTGCCAGCAGCACTGGAATACGAGGACAAAGTCGGGCCAACGTCCTGACTTTC. Translation: CASSTGIRGQSRANVLTF.